A selection of T cell receptor beta chains follows, all from one sample in a study of low-dose radiotherapy and immunotherapy resistance in tumors. TCRdb reanalysed the reads using MiXCR and keeps one entry per CDR3 protein. Counted here are roughly 95,000 distinct CDR3 sequences, around a fifth occurring once; the ten biggest clones make up 9.5% to 15%. Material: PBMCs, obtained after low-dose radiotherapy plus immunotherapy. The receptors here all came from a female donor with ovarian cancer. CDR3s leave out the opening cysteine and the closing phenylalanine or tryptophan.

TRBV29-1	TRBJ2-7	9	SVKTVYEQY
TRBV7-2	TRBJ1-5	10	ASSNPEGRMN
TRBV4-2	TRBJ1-5	13	ASSPLDRGNQPQH
TRBV7-9	TRBJ2-3	18	ASSPSHWTSGSYPPDTQY
TRBV28	TRBJ1-6	12	ASRIGTGEAPLH
TRBV6-2/TRBV6-3	TRBJ2-3	12	ASSYGPIKDTQY
TRBV5-4	TRBJ1-2	13	ASSLPQGAVAGYT
TRBV9	TRBJ2-5	11	ASSGRYQETQY
TRBV3-1	TRBJ2-2	14	ASSLGRGSYPGELF
TRBV5-8	TRBJ2-3	12	ASSYGQSTDTQY
TRBV30	TRBJ1-1	13	AWSLPGPKNTEAF
TRBV20-1	TRBJ1-6	14	SVVSVVDRVNSPLH
TRBV11-2	TRBJ1-1	14	ASSPDRGRGRTEAF
TRBV10-3	TRBJ2-1	13	AIRQTSGAYNEQF
TRBV24-1	TRBJ2-3	9	ATSNSDTQY
TRBV28	TRBJ1-5	10	ASRGGDQPQH
TRBV9	TRBJ1-5	14	ASSPGQGELYQPQH
TRBV7-8	TRBJ2-7	12	ASSPRQGAYEQY